Given below is one TCR beta chain in context. The record originates from a study of blood T cell repertoires in COVID-19. About the study: COVID-19 samples collected from the United States, Italy and Spain covered acute and convalescent phases. Sample material is recorded as cDNA or gDNA derived from T cells, B-cell-depleted T cells, or PBMCs.

V lost 6 bases, J lost 7 bases, and 8 bases stayed unmatched. CDR3 length: 14 amino acids. From germline, CDR1 is SNHLY and CDR2 FYNNEI. Authors' methods: Cell counts per sample came from amplifying reference gene primers. Some clones are missing from TCRdb's copy, which holds only in-frame ones; the method was immunoSEQ multiplex PCR. V and J calls and clone size are those listed in that table; D and trimming were worked out from the DNA. The top ten clones hold roughly 1.9% of a sample with some 130,000 clones, 80% of them seen once. Material for sequencing was peripheral blood. V gene TRBV2 combines with J gene TRBJ2-7; TRBD2 matches at 11 bases. The TCR comes from a man between 65 and 85 years old with acute or convalescent COVID-19. The CDR3 loop is CASRVSGGAVEQYF. CDR3 nucleotide sequence: TGTGCCAGCAGGGTTAGCGGGGGGGCGGTGGAGCAGTACTTC.